These T cell receptor beta chains were read from a single sample in a study of T cell changes during pregnancy in multiple sclerosis. The assay was immunoSEQ multiplex PCR, and TCRdb's table has in-frame clones only and misses some. Of around 57,000 clones listed, approximately 91% are singletons. This material consisted of peripheral blood, taken in the second trimester of pregnancy. The receptors come from a female donor with multiple sclerosis, enrolled in a pregnancy study. The CDR3 runs from the conserved cysteine through the conserved F or W. D genes are given only for firm matches. Clone sizes are given selectively: once, few, many, or a class where the clone is expanded.

TGCGCCTCACGACAGGGAACGTCCACAGATACGCAGTATTTT,CASRQGTSTDTQYF,TRBV5-1,TRBD1,TRBJ2-3,14,-
TGTGCCATCAGTGAGTCGGCATCATCGACGGGGACTGAAGCTTTCTTT,CAISESASSTGTEAFF,TRBV10-3,-,TRBJ1-1,16,once
TGTGCCAGCAGCCGGGGGTCGGGGGCCCAGCATTTT,CASSRGSGAQHF,TRBV7-8,-,TRBJ1-5,12,-
TGCACCAGCAGCCCCCCTCGGGGGACCTCCCCTTACGAGCAGTACTTC,CTSSPPRGTSPYEQYF,TRBV1,-,TRBJ2-7,16,-
TGTGCCAGCAGCCTAGGACAGGGGATGACCGGGGAGCTGTTTTTT,CASSLGQGMTGELFF,TRBV5-4,TRBD1,TRBJ2-2,15,few
TGCGCCAGCAAGGTCGGAGGGGGGGCTTCTCTCTACGAGCAGTACTTC,CASKVGGGASLYEQYF,TRBV5-1,-,TRBJ2-7,16,-
TGCGCCAGCAGCTTGGATGGGCCGCCAGAGACCCAGTACTTC,CASSLDGPPETQYF,TRBV5-1,-,TRBJ2-5,14,-
TGTGCCAGCAGCTTCCGTACAGGGGGCGCGGGGTTAGGGGAGACCCAGTACTTC,CASSFRTGGAGLGETQYF,TRBV5-4,TRBD1,TRBJ2-5,18,-
TGTGCCAGCAGTGATCAGACTGGAAACACCATATATTTT,CASSDQTGNTIYF,TRBV28,-,TRBJ1-3,13,-
TGTGCCAGCACTCTCCTCAGGGGGGCGGGGTCACCCCTCCACTTT,CASTLLRGAGSPLHF,TRBV28,TRBD1,TRBJ1-6,15,-
TGTGCCAGCAGTGAAGAACCAGGGATCACTGAAGCTTTCTTT,CASSEEPGITEAFF,TRBV6-1,-,TRBJ1-1,14,-
TGTGCCAGCAGCTTAGGCAGGCCCTACGAGCAGTACTTC,CASSLGRPYEQYF,TRBV7-3,-,TRBJ2-7,13,-
TGTGCCAGCTCACCATCCCCGGGACAGAGCTCCTACAATGAGCAGTTCTTC,CASSPSPGQSSYNEQFF,TRBV18,TRBD1,TRBJ2-1,17,once
TGTGCCAGCAGCCTCGGGACAGTTGACACTGAAGCTTTCTTT,CASSLGTVDTEAFF,TRBV7-2,TRBD1,TRBJ1-1,14,-
TGTGCCAGCAGGGAACAGGGGAACTCCTACGAGCAGTACTTC,CASREQGNSYEQYF,TRBV7-9,TRBD1,TRBJ2-7,14,-
TGCGCCAGCAGCCTTGACTCTGCCAACAACGTCTCACCCCTCCACTTT,CASSLDSANNVSPLHF,TRBV4-3,-,TRBJ1-6,16,once
TGTGCCAGCAGTGAAGACGGGGGGACTGGAAACACCATATATTTT,CASSEDGGTGNTIYF,TRBV6-1,-,TRBJ1-3,15,-
TGTGCCAGCAGCCAAGATGCTGGCGGGGGGGCGGACGAGCAGTACTTC,CASSQDAGGGADEQYF,TRBV4-2,TRBD2,TRBJ2-7,16,once
TGCGCCAGCAGCCCCGGGGACTCCTACGAGCAGTACTTC,CASSPGDSYEQYF,TRBV4-1,-,TRBJ2-7,13,-
TGTGCCAGCAGTTTAAACTACCGGGGGGGACAGGGGAACGATGGCTACACCTTC,CASSLNYRGGQGNDGYTF,TRBV28,TRBD1,TRBJ1-2,18,-
TGTGCCAGCATCGGTAATCAGGGTCCGTACGAGCAGTACTTC,CASIGNQGPYEQYF,TRBV6-1,-,TRBJ2-7,14,-
TGCGCCAGCAGCAATGGACACCTTGGAGAGACCCAGTACTTC,CASSNGHLGETQYF,TRBV5-1,-,TRBJ2-5,14,-
TGCGCCAGCAGTGAGTCAGCAGGACTCGGCTACACCTTC,CASSESAGLGYTF,TRBV10-2,-,TRBJ1-2,13,-
TGTGCCAGCAGCCCCTGGACTAGCGGGGGGTACAATGAGCAGTTCTTC,CASSPWTSGGYNEQFF,TRBV7-8,TRBD2,TRBJ2-1,16,-
TGTGCCAGCAGCGTAGCTAACGGGTGGTCAGGGGCAGATACGCAGTATTTT,CASSVANGWSGADTQYF,TRBV9,-,TRBJ2-3,17,-
TGTGCCAGCAGTGAGCGTCGGGGGGGTAGCAATCAGCCCCAGCATTTT,CASSERRGGSNQPQHF,TRBV2,-,TRBJ1-5,16,-
TGTGCCAGCAGCGAACAGGGTTCGAGCGGGGAGCTGTTTTTT,CASSEQGSSGELFF,TRBV14,-,TRBJ2-2,14,-
TGTGCCAGCAGTCCGACTGAATACTCTGGAAACACCATATATTTT,CASSPTEYSGNTIYF,TRBV2,-,TRBJ1-3,15,once
TGTGCCAGCAGTCCTTTAGGGGTGGAAAAACTGTTTTTT,CASSPLGVEKLFF,TRBV6-6,-,TRBJ1-4,13,-
TGCGCCAGCAGAGGTGGGGAGTACTCCTACAATGAGCAGTTCTTC,CASRGGEYSYNEQFF,TRBV5-1,-,TRBJ2-1,15,few